This T cell receptor beta chain was recovered during a study of early T cells in non-severe SARS-CoV-2 infection. The wider study: Alpha and beta chains were unpaired, from unsorted whole-blood bulk RNA. Study findings and constraints: There was a bias toward anti-spike CD8 responses in VDJdb matching, which missed private and CD4 specificities.

This clonotype was counted at least ten times. Its cognate antigen is unknown. The TCR library protocol attached unique molecular identifiers to the individual cDNA molecules. TCRdb independently ran MiXCR on the 5' RACE reads; one entry per CDR3 protein. The table shows approximately 66,000 distinct CDR3 sequences, with about 12% occurring only once. Germline CDR1 SGHAT, CDR2 FQNNGV. This CDR3 has 14 amino acids. V was clipped by 2 bases and J by 1 base, with 8 bases between them. The sample in question was whole blood, obtained at baseline. This sequence was found in an adult who was a healthcare worker with PCR-confirmed SARS-CoV-2 infection or an uninfected control (not recorded which). The donor label of this sample is uncertain. The J gene is TRBJ1-1, the V gene TRBV11-2, with unresolved D. The CDR3 bases are TGTGCCAGCAGCTTACTGGAGGGGAACACTGAAGCTTTCTTT. Translated: CASSLLEGNTEAFF.